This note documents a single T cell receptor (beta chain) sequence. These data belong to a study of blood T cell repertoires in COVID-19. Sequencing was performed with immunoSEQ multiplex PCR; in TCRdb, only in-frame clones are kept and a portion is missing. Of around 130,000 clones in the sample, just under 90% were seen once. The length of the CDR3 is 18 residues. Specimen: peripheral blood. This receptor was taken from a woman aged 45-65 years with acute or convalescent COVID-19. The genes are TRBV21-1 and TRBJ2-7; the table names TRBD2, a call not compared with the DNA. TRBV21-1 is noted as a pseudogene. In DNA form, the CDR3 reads TGTGCCAGCAGCAAATTCCCGACCGGGACTAGCGGGAAGGAAGAGCAGTACTTC. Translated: CASSKFPTGTSGKEEQYF.